The next 27 T cell receptor beta chains were all read from a single sample in a study of T cells in Graves' hyperthyroidism and ophthalmopathy. The CDR3 regions of TCR beta were amplified from RNA transcripts. First-round RT-PCR targeting the TCR CDR3 was performed with the HTBI primer set. Via MiXCR, TCRdb re-called the multiplex PCR reads, giving one row per CDR3 protein. The sample holds 650,000 to 750,000 distinct CDR3 sequences; roughly 15% are singletons and the top ten take 10%. Sequenced material: blood. Every receptor here comes from a young woman with Graves' hyperthyroidism.

This clonotype showed up just a few times. The gene calls are TRBV7-9 and TRBJ2-2; no clear D gene. CDR3 size: 13 residues. The V gene's germline CDR1 is SEHNR and CDR2 FQNEAQ (reference sequence). The germline V and J ends were trimmed by 1 base and 7 bases, with 7 bases remaining between them. CDR3 DNA: TGTGCCAGCAGCTTAGTCGGAGACGGGGAGCTGTTTTTT. Residues: CASSLVGDGELFF.

There are many counts of this clonotype. The rearrangement uses TRBV2 and TRBJ2-1; 13 bases fit TRBD2. After removal of 4 bases from V and 7 bases from J, the junction contained 7 bases not matched to a gene. CDR3 length: 16 amino acids. Germline loops: CDR1 SNHLY, CDR2 FYNNEI. The CDR3 loop is CASSGVGLAGKNEQFF. The CDR3 DNA sequence: TGTGCCAGCAGTGGTGTGGGACTAGCGGGAAAAAATGAGCAGTTCTTC. The full variable domain, in which reference TRBV2 and TRBJ2-1 provide the parts outside the CDR3, is EPEVTQTPSHQVTQMGQEVILRCVPISNHLYFYWYRQILGQKVEFLVSFYNNEISEKSEIFDDQFSVERPDGSNFTLKIRSTKLEDSAMYFCASSGVGLAGKNEQFFGPGTRLTVL.

The gene calls are TRBV9 and TRBJ2-5; 7 positions match TRBD2. The junction had 13 bases not matched to a gene; V was cut back by 4 bases and J by 4 bases. This CDR3 spans 16 amino acids. Per the germline V gene, CDR1 is SGDLS and CDR2 is YYNGEE. Here the CDR3 reads CASSFLAGGRGETQYF. The CDR3, as DNA: TGTGCCAGCAGCTTCTTAGCGGGCGGGAGAGGAGAGACCCAGTACTTC.

This clonotype was seen repeatedly, ten times or more. The chain recombines TRBV6-1 with TRBJ1-2; 7 bases agree with TRBD1. The CDR3 length is 13 residues. V trimming: 5 bases; J trimming: 13 bases; junction bases outside the gene matches: 13. Germline CDR1 MNHNS, CDR2 SASEGT. CDR3 protein: CASSPGQESLTTF. In DNA, the CDR3 is TGTGCCAGCAGTCCTGGACAGGAGAGTCTAACCACCTTC.

This clonotype was counted between two and nine times. The gene calls are TRBV9 and TRBJ2-3; D call uncertain. Germline CDR1 SGDLS, CDR2 YYNGEE. This CDR3 spans 18 amino acids. Trimming cost V 0 bases and J 2 bases, with 19 bases left between them. The CDR3 reads CASSVDWAAGPNTDTQYF. The DNA of the CDR3 is TGTGCCAGCAGCGTAGATTGGGCGGCCGGGCCAAACACAGATACGCAGTATTTT.

This clonotype was counted between two and nine times. A much larger clone is a single base away; this may be a read error. The chain employs TRBV28 and TRBJ2-5; possible D gene TRBD2, 7 bases. Per germline, CDR1 MDHEN and CDR2 SYDVKM. This CDR3 contains 15 residues. Trimming took off 2 bases at V and 5 bases at J, with 15 bases between the two ends. DNA for the CDR3: TGTGCCAGCAGTTTAGAACGGGGGGCAGGGGAGACCCAGTACTTC. It specifies CASSLERGAGETQYF.

This clonotype was recorded a few times. The rearrangement joins TRBV6-1 to TRBJ2-7; possibly TRBD2 for D (5 bases). Trimming removed 1 base from V and 7 bases from J, with 11 bases in between. CDR1 and CDR2 (germline): MNHNS, SASEGT. The CDR3 consists of 13 residues. CDR3 sequence: CASSEGGVWEQYF. The CDR3 DNA follows: TGTGCCAGCAGTGAAGGGGGAGTTTGGGAGCAGTACTTC.

The rearrangement links TRBV27 to TRBJ2-3; D perhaps matches TRBD2 (6 bases). Deletions cut 1 base from V and 2 bases from J, with 13 bases between. The CDR3 covers 16 residues. Germline CDR1 and CDR2: MNHEY and SMNVEV (reference sequence). CDR3 nucleotides: TGTGCCAGCAGTTTATTTGGCGGGGCCCCCACAGATACGCAGTATTTT. Translation: CASSLFGGAPTDTQYF.

The V gene is TRBV24-1, the J gene TRBJ2-1; D possibly corresponds to TRBD2 (6 bases). CDR1 and CDR2 from the germline V gene are KGHDR and SFDVKD. This CDR3 comprises 12 residues. V lost 5 bases to trimming and J lost 8 bases, with 9 bases between them. CDR3 loop: CATSAGGHEQFF. The CDR3, as DNA: TGTGCCACCAGTGCCGGGGGTCATGAGCAGTTCTTC.

The chain has TRBV27 and TRBJ2-6; 7 nucleotides agree with TRBD1. Trimming cost V 5 bases and J 4 bases; bases outside gene matches: 8. The CDR3 is 16 residues long. Germline CDR1 reads MNHEY; CDR2 reads SMNVEV (reference sequence). CDR3 sequence (DNA): TGTGCCAGCAGTATGACAGGGAACTTCGGGGCCAACGTCCTGACTTTC. Its protein product is CASSMTGNFGANVLTF.

This clonotype was counted ten times or more. The V call is TRBV2, the J call TRBJ2-7, with 7 bases aligning to TRBD1. Germline CDR1 is SNHLY and CDR2 is FYNNEI. The CDR3 is 14 residues long. V lost 4 bases, J lost 0 bases, and 3 bases stayed unmatched. The CDR3 spells CASSATGTSYEQYF. The CDR3 region has the DNA TGTGCCAGCAGTGCGACAGGGACCTCCTACGAGCAGTACTTC.

Many counts were recorded for this clonotype. J is TRBJ1-6 and V is TRBV18; D is ambiguous. With 3 bases removed from V and 10 bases from J, the gap between germline ends came to 10 bases. CDR1 is KGHSH and CDR2 is LQKENI in the germline V gene. CDR3 length: 13 amino acids. The CDR3 protein is CASSPGVDSPLHF. In DNA form, the CDR3 reads TGTGCCAGCTCACCCGGGGTTGACTCACCCCTCCACTTT.

This clonotype occurred a few times. This rearrangement joins TRBV12-3 or TRBV12-4 to TRBJ2-2, with 8 bases fitting TRBD1. J gave up 7 bases and V 6 bases, and 10 bases lay outside the gene matches. This CDR3 spans 15 amino acids. The CDR3 region is CASSGIRGRIGELFF. Here the CDR3 DNA reads TGTGCCAGCAGCGGAATCAGGGGGCGCATCGGGGAGCTGTTTTTT.

This clonotype occurred many times. The rearrangement joins TRBV12-3 or TRBV12-4 to TRBJ2-1, with a tentative D call TRBD2 (6 bases). The CDR3 runs to 16 residues. The V end lost 4 bases, the J end lost 2 bases, and 15 bases lay between the germline ends. The CDR3: CASSSTSGSAYNEQFF. The CDR3 nucleotides are TGTGCCAGCAGTTCCACTTCCGGGAGTGCCTACAATGAGCAGTTCTTC.

This clonotype was detected ten times or more. The rearrangement uses TRBV5-5 and TRBJ1-6; D gene ambiguous. Per germline, CDR1 SGHKS and CDR2 YYEKEE (reference sequence). The CDR3 totals 12 residues. Trimming stripped 1 base from V and 9 bases from J, with 5 bases between. The CDR3 DNA reads TGTGCCAGCAGCTTGACCGGTTCACCCCTCCACTTT. Translation: CASSLTGSPLHF.

A few counts support this clonotype. The chain links TRBV5-6 to TRBJ2-6; 7 bases are a match to TRBD1. The trim removed 7 bases at V and 2 bases at J, leaving 9 bases unmatched. The germline V gene has CDR1 SGHDT and CDR2 YYEEEE. The CDR3 sequence is 16 residues long. The CDR3 region has the DNA TGTGCCAGCTCACGAAACAGGGGAACTGGGGCCAACGTCCTGACTTTC. Translating it yields CASSRNRGTGANVLTF. The whole variable domain, remainder taken from reference TRBV5-6 and TRBJ2-6, is DAGVTQSPTHLIKTRGQQVTLRCSPKSGHDTVSWYQQALGQGPQFIFQYYEEEERQRGNFPDRFSGHQFPNYSSELNVNALLLGDSALYLCASSRNRGTGANVLTFGAGSRLTVL.

The chain carries TRBV2 and TRBJ2-5; the match to TRBD2 covers 8 bases. In germline, CDR1 is SNHLY, CDR2 FYNNEI. The CDR3 is made up of 11 amino acids. J gave up 12 bases and V 6 bases, and 6 bases lay outside the gene matches. The CDR3 DNA is TGTGCCAGCAGGGCCCCGGGGGGGGAGTACTTC. This sequence encodes CASRAPGGEYF.

This clonotype was observed many times. The chain has TRBV6-1 and TRBJ2-2; TRBD1 matches 7 bases. This CDR3 contains 17 residues. J was trimmed by 0 bases and V by 10 bases; bases with no gene match: 14. Germline values: CDR1 MNHNS, CDR2 SASEGT. CDR3 sequence (DNA): TGTGCCACTCTAAGCATCGTACAGGGGCCGAACACCGGGGAGCTGTTTTTT. The encoded protein is CATLSIVQGPNTGELFF.

This clonotype was detected a few times. The chain carries TRBV19 and TRBJ2-1, with 14 bases fitting TRBD2. After removal of 5 bases from V and 0 bases from J, the junction contained 3 bases not matched to a gene. The CDR3 is made up of 17 amino acids. CDR1 LNHDA and CDR2 SQIVND come from the germline V gene (reference sequence). For the CDR3, the DNA is TGTGCCAGTAGTTGGGGGACTAGCGGGAGCTCCTACAATGAGCAGTTCTTC. Translated, it gives CASSWGTSGSSYNEQFF.

This clonotype came up a few times. This chain connects TRBV5-1 to TRBJ1-6, with D possibly matching TRBD1 (5 bases). The CDR3 totals 14 residues. Germline CDR1 reads SGHRS; CDR2 reads YFSETQ. Trimming took off 0 bases at V and 9 bases at J, with 10 bases between the two ends. The CDR3: CASSLGGDGSPLHF. CDR3 in DNA: TGCGCCAGCAGCTTGGGAGGGGATGGTTCACCCCTCCACTTT.

This clonotype has a count of ten or more. This chain uses TRBV10-3 with TRBJ2-3; 8 positions agree with TRBD1. The ends lost 6 bases at V and 0 bases at J; junction bases unmatched: 2. The germline CDR1 and CDR2 sequences are ENHRY and SYGVKD. The CDR3 extends over 14 amino acids. The CDR3 region has the DNA TGTGCCATCAGGGACAGGGCTAGCACAGATACGCAGTATTTT. It translates to CAIRDRASTDTQYF.

This clonotype was counted a few times. The genes are TRBV15 and TRBJ1-1; D unresolved. The length of the CDR3 is 14 residues. V was cut by 3 bases and J by 1 base, with 9 bases left in between. Germline V CDR1 and CDR2: LNHNV, YYDKDF (reference sequence). CDR3 residues: CATSRHQTNTEAFF. In DNA form, the CDR3 reads TGTGCCACCAGCAGGCATCAGACGAACACTGAAGCTTTCTTT.

As regards this clonotype: Being one base from a much bigger clone, this may be a read error. This sequence joins TRBV5-1 and TRBJ2-1, with D perhaps assigned TRBD1 or TRBD2 (6 bases each). Trimming took off 1 base at V and 8 bases at J, with 16 bases between the two ends. CDR1 and CDR2 (germline): SGHRS, YFSETQ. CDR3 length equals 15 residues. The CDR3 DNA sequence: TGCGCCAGCAGCTTGACCGGGACATGGGGGGATGAGCAGTTCTTC. Its protein product is CASSLTGTWGDEQFF.

The gene calls are TRBV7-8 and TRBJ2-7, with 8 bases that match TRBD2. Germline V CDR1 and CDR2: SGHVS, FQNEAQ. This CDR3 comprises 15 residues. J gave up 1 base and V 3 bases, and 5 bases lay outside the gene matches. CDR3 bases: TGTGCCAGCAGCTTCGGGAGGGACCCGTCCTACGAGCAGTACTTC. The encoded protein is CASSFGRDPSYEQYF.

A few counts support this clonotype. The chain uses TRBV6-1 and TRBJ1-1; D ambiguous. V lost 2 bases to trimming and J lost 5 bases, with 15 bases between them. Germline-derived CDR1 and CDR2 are MNHNS and SASEGT. The CDR3 sequence is 15 residues long. The CDR3 region has the DNA TGTGCCAGCAGTGAAATCAGGATTCTTGGGACTGAAGCTTTCTTT. Translating gives CASSEIRILGTEAFF.

J is TRBJ2-1 and V is TRBV5-1; 7 bases align to TRBD2. The J segment lost 6 bases and the V segment lost 4 bases, leaving 10 bases of the junction unmatched. Looked up from germline, CDR1 is SGHRS and CDR2 is YFSETQ. CDR3 length: 15 amino acids. The CDR3 bases are TGCGCCAGCAGCGCGGGACTATCGGCGCGCAATGAGCAGTTCTTC. Its translation is CASSAGLSARNEQFF. Supplemented by reference TRBV5-1 and TRBJ2-1, the full variable domain reads KAGVTQTPRYLIKTRGQQVTLSCSPISGHRSVSWYQQTPGQGLQFLFEYFSETQRNKGNFPGRFSGRQFSNSRSEMNVSTLELGDSALYLCASSAGLSARNEQFFGPGTRLTVL.

At least ten counts were recorded for this clonotype. The chain is built from TRBV20-1 and TRBJ2-7; weak D call: TRBD1 (6 bases). The CDR3 runs 13 residues. Germline V gives CDR1 DFQATT, CDR2 SNEGSKA (reference sequence). Trimming took 2 bases from V and 3 from J, leaving 11 bases between them. The CDR3: CSARSDSRYEQYF. The CDR3 bases are TGCAGTGCTAGATCGGACAGCCGCTACGAGCAGTACTTC.